These 24 T cell receptor beta chains came from one sample sequenced in a study of blood T cell repertoires in COVID-19. Generated by immunoSEQ multiplex PCR, the TCRdb table keeps only in-frame clones and is missing some. In the table there are 200,000 to 250,000 clones, about 91% of which are singletons. The sequencing input was peripheral blood. All receptors derive from a man between 18 and 29 years old with active or convalescent COVID-19.

This chain joins TRBV6-5 and TRBJ2-3; no clear D. CDR3 length: 15 residues. The germline V gene has CDR1 MNHEY and CDR2 SVGAGI. V lost 0 bases, J lost 7 bases, and 14 bases lay in between. The CDR3 DNA sequence: TGTGCCAGCAGTTACTCGATAGCAGCACCAAATACGCAGTATTTT. It translates to CASSYSIAAPNTQYF.

The chain employs TRBV29-1 and TRBJ1-2; D not resolved. V lost 4 bases to trimming and J lost 2 bases, with 17 bases between them. Germline V gene lookup returns CDR1 SQVTM and CDR2 ANQGSEA. The CDR3 is made up of 15 amino acids. CDR3 coding DNA: TGCAGCGTTGTAATTGTGACGGGTCAAAACTATGGCTACACCTTC. As protein: CSVVIVTGQNYGYTF.

The genes are TRBV6-5 and TRBJ2-1; 7 bases are a match to TRBD1. CDR1 MNHEY and CDR2 SVGAGI come from the germline V gene. The V gene end was trimmed by 0 bases and the J gene end by 4 bases; junction bases not matched to a gene: 6. The CDR3 contains 16 residues. CDR3 DNA: TGTGCCAGCAGTTACTCGGCGGACAGGTTATACAATGAGCAGTTCTTC. It translates to CASSYSADRLYNEQFF.

This clone was observed once. The genes are TRBV7-6 and TRBJ1-4, with 10 bases fitting TRBD1. Losses at the gene ends were 1 base for V and 6 bases for J; bases not matched to a gene: 5. The length of the CDR3 is 16 residues. Germline values: CDR1 SGHVS, CDR2 FNYEAQ. DNA of the CDR3: TGTGCCAGCAGCTTAGGAATCGGGACAGGGGATGAAAAACTGTTTTTT. Amino acid sequence: CASSLGIGTGDEKLFF.

V is TRBV4-2 and J is TRBJ2-1; 9 bases align to TRBD2. Germline CDR1 LGHNA, CDR2 YNFKEQ. With V trimmed by 0 bases and J by 4 bases, 7 bases remained unmatched. The CDR3 has 17 amino acids. This CDR3 reads CASSQDQASGNYNEQFF. The CDR3 DNA reads as TGTGCCAGCAGCCAAGATCAAGCTAGCGGGAATTACAATGAGCAGTTCTTC.

The rearrangement joins TRBV7-3 to TRBJ2-7, with 9 positions matching TRBD2. The CDR3 contains 13 residues. Germline V lookup: CDR1 SGHTA, CDR2 FQGTGA. V lost 4 bases and J lost 7; bases outside the gene matches: 5. CDR3 residues: CASSYTTSGEQYF. CDR3 DNA: TGTGCCAGCAGCTATACGACTAGCGGTGAGCAGTACTTC. Combining the CDR3 with reference TRBV7-3 and TRBJ2-7 gives the whole variable domain GAGVSQTPSNKVTEKGKYVELRCDPISGHTALYWYRQSLGQGPEFLIYFQGTGAADDSGLPNDRFFAVRPEGSVSTLKIQRTERGDSAVYLCASSYTTSGEQYFGPGTRLTVT.

The J gene is TRBJ1-2, the V gene TRBV7-2, with 7 bases that match TRBD1. Germline loops: CDR1 SGHTA, CDR2 FQGNSA. The V gene end was trimmed by 1 base and the J gene end by 8 bases; junction bases not matched to a gene: 4. The CDR3 totals 13 residues. In DNA, the CDR3 is TGTGCCAGCAGCTTAGGACAGGGCTGGGGCTACACCTTC. Translation gives CASSLGQGWGYTF.

The rearrangement links TRBV3-1 (or the pseudogene TRBV3-2) to TRBJ1-6, with D unresolved. The CDR3 has 18 residues. The germline gives CDR1 LGHDT, CDR2 YNNKEL (reference sequence). V was shortened by 4 bases and J by 0 bases, with 16 bases between the two germline ends. CDR3 loop: CASSPTWTGSSYNSPLHF. CDR3 sequence (DNA): TGTGCCAGCAGCCCGACCTGGACGGGGAGCTCCTATAATTCACCCCTCCACTTT.

V gene TRBV27 combines with J gene TRBJ1-4; 12 bases fit TRBD1. This CDR3 region has 18 residues. Germline CDR1 reads MNHEY; CDR2 reads SMNVEV (reference sequence). With 2 bases clipped from V and 7 bases from J, the junction kept 11 bases outside the gene matches. Here the CDR3 DNA reads TGTGCCAGCAGTTTAATGGGGACAGGGGGCAAAGTTGGTGAAAAACTGTTTTTT. It is translated as CASSLMGTGGKVGEKLFF.

The chain joins TRBV28 to TRBJ2-7; 11 bases fit TRBD1. The V gene's germline CDR1 is MDHEN and CDR2 SYDVKM. The CDR3 totals 16 residues. V lost 6 bases to trimming and J lost 0 bases; unmatched junction nucleotides: 7. The CDR3 reads CASRPVGTGGSYEQYF. The DNA for the CDR3 is TGTGCCAGCAGGCCCGTGGGGACAGGGGGCTCCTACGAGCAGTACTTC.

This clone was seen just once. The CDR3 DNA reads as TGCAGCGTTGGTCTAGCCGGACCCGAGCAGTACTTC. The encoded protein is CSVGLAGPEQYF. This chain connects TRBV29-1 to TRBJ2-7; D is perhaps TRBD2 (5 bases). Trimming took 4 bases from V and 6 from J, leaving 13 bases between them. This CDR3 is built from 12 residues. Germline loops: CDR1 SQVTM, CDR2 ANQGSEA.

V and J are TRBV5-6 and TRBJ1-2; 8 bases map to TRBD1. Germline V gene data show CDR1 as SGHDT and CDR2 as YYEEEE. Losses at the gene ends were 2 bases for V and 6 bases for J; bases not matched to a gene: 9. The CDR3 is made up of 15 amino acids. CDR3 nucleotide sequence: TGTGCCAGCAGCTTCGTGGACAGGGCATTTGATGGCTACACCTTC. Protein: CASSFVDRAFDGYTF. Full variable domain (rest looked up from reference TRBV5-6 and TRBJ1-2): DAGVTQSPTHLIKTRGQQVTLRCSPKSGHDTVSWYQQALGQGPQFIFQYYEEEERQRGNFPDRFSGHQFPNYSSELNVNALLLGDSALYLCASSFVDRAFDGYTFGSGTRLTVV.

V usage is TRBV18 and J usage is TRBJ2-6; 10 bases fit TRBD1. V was clipped by 0 bases and J by 1 base; unmatched bases: 6. The germline CDR1 and CDR2 sequences are KGHSH and LQKENI. CDR3 length: 19 amino acids. The CDR3 spells CASSPPGQGFSSGANVLTF. The CDR3 DNA is TGTGCCAGCTCACCACCGGGACAGGGGTTTTCGTCTGGGGCCAACGTCCTGACTTTC.

Many counts were recorded for this clone. The V and J genes are TRBV3-1 (or the pseudogene TRBV3-2) and TRBJ2-7, with D maybe TRBD1 (5 bases). Germline V gene data show CDR1 as LGHDT and CDR2 as YNNKEL (reference sequence). The ends were cut back, 0 bases at V and 0 bases at J, with 15 bases in the middle. The CDR3 sequence is 17 residues long. CDR3 sequence reads: CASSQDISPGYSYEQYF. In DNA, the CDR3 is TGTGCCAGCAGCCAAGATATCTCGCCAGGGTACTCCTACGAGCAGTACTTC.

The genes are TRBV7-8 and TRBJ1-1; maybe TRBD1 (5 bases). The CDR3 runs to 16 residues. Trimming cost V 0 bases and J 3 bases, with 14 bases left between them. Germline values: CDR1 SGHVS, CDR2 FQNEAQ. CDR3 sequence: CASSLAVAGGHTEAFF. CDR3 coding DNA: TGTGCCAGCAGCTTAGCGGTCGCGGGGGGTCACACTGAAGCTTTCTTT.

The chain combines TRBV5-1 with TRBJ2-2; 14 bases line up with TRBD2. The trim removed 0 bases at V and 2 bases at J, leaving 3 bases unmatched. Germline V CDR1 and CDR2: SGHRS, YFSETQ. The CDR3 sequence is 18 residues long. The CDR3 DNA reads as TGCGCCAGCAGCTTGGGACTAGCGGGAGGGTCCAACACCGGGGAGCTGTTTTTT. Its protein product is CASSLGLAGGSNTGELFF.

The chain is built from TRBV16 and TRBJ2-1; 7 positions match TRBD2. Trimming took 5 bases from V and 9 from J; bases not matched to a gene: 16. In germline, CDR1 is KGHSY, CDR2 FQNENV. CDR3 size: 16 residues. Written as DNA, the CDR3 is TGTGCCAGCAGCAGCATAGCGGGCCTGGGGTTAACTGAGCAGTTCTTC. It yields the protein CASSSIAGLGLTEQFF.

J is TRBJ2-7 and V is TRBV30; tentatively, D is TRBD1 (5 bases). The CDR3 runs 12 residues. In germline, CDR1 is GTSNPN, CDR2 SVGIG (reference sequence). The germline V and J ends were trimmed by 2 bases and 7 bases, with 12 bases remaining between them. In DNA form, the CDR3 reads TGTGCCTGGAGTCCCCTTAGGGGTGAGCAGTACTTC. Residues: CAWSPLRGEQYF. Combining the CDR3 with reference TRBV30 and TRBJ2-7 gives the whole variable domain SQTIHQWPATLVQPVGSPLSLECTVEGTSNPNLYWYRQAAGRGLQLLFYSVGIGQISSEVPQNLSASRPQDRQFILSSKKLLLSDSGFYLCAWSPLRGEQYFGPGTRLTVT.

J is TRBJ2-1 and V is TRBV11-3; TRBD1 might be the D (5 bases). The CDR3 sequence is 16 residues long. V lost 5 bases and J 5 bases, leaving 19 bases between the germline ends. The V gene's germline CDR1 is SGHNT and CDR2 YENEEA. CDR3 loop: CASSTGRRVANNEQFF. The CDR3 DNA reads as TGTGCCAGCAGCACAGGCCGCAGGGTAGCTAACAATGAGCAGTTCTTC.

V is TRBV5-1 and J is TRBJ2-1, with TRBD2 matching 11 bases. Per germline, CDR1 SGHRS and CDR2 YFSETQ. The length of the CDR3 is 13 residues. V lost 4 bases, J lost 6 bases, and 0 bases stayed unmatched. The chain's CDR3 is CASSTSGSNEQFF. The CDR3 DNA is TGCGCCAGCAGCACTAGCGGGAGCAATGAGCAGTTCTTC.

This clone has a handful of counts. The genes are TRBV24-1 and TRBJ2-7; D is perhaps TRBD2 (6 bases). Looked up from germline, CDR1 is KGHDR and CDR2 is SFDVKD. The V gene lost 3 bases and the J gene lost 1 base, with 12 bases spanning the gap. The CDR3 has 15 residues. CDR3 sequence reads: CATSDARRGSYEQYF. The CDR3 DNA reads TGTGCCACCAGTGATGCGCGACGGGGGTCCTACGAGCAGTACTTC.

This clone appeared a single time. The chain links TRBV28 to TRBJ1-2, with D hard to call. Trimming stripped 7 bases from V and 2 bases from J, with 11 bases between. The CDR3 covers 13 residues. Looked up from germline, CDR1 is MDHEN and CDR2 is SYDVKM. The chain's CDR3 is CASMVGLNYGYTF. Here the CDR3 DNA reads TGTGCCAGCATGGTCGGTCTAAACTATGGCTACACCTTC.

V usage is TRBV6-5 and J usage is TRBJ1-2; no reliable D call. The V gene lost 6 bases and the J gene lost 7 bases, with 9 bases spanning the gap. The CDR3 sequence is 11 residues long. CDR1 is MNHEY, CDR2 SVGAGI, per germline. The DNA for the CDR3 is TGTGCCAGCAGCAACGGGTTTGGCTACACCTTC. Translated: CASSNGFGYTF.

CDR3: CASSLQEGFSYEQYF. CDR3 nucleotide sequence: TGTGCCAGCAGCCTCCAAGAGGGTTTCTCCTACGAGCAGTACTTC. The chain carries TRBV9 and TRBJ2-7, with D perhaps matching TRBD2 (5 bases). Per germline, CDR1 SGDLS and CDR2 YYNGEE. This CDR3 comprises 15 residues. Deletions cut 4 bases from V and 0 bases from J, with 14 bases between.